This paragraph covers one TCR beta chain sequence. Antigen specificity is unknown. This sample also contains other DNA sequences that code for the same CDR3. Trimming at V came to 0 bases and at J to 5 bases, leaving 2 bases not matched to a gene. The CDR3 runs to 14 residues. Germline CDR1 reads SGHRS; CDR2 reads YFSETQ. The entry originates in a study of shared clonotypes between healthy human individuals. Study background: Per donor, three plates held CD4 naive cells, three held CD4 memory, two held CD8 naive and one held CD8 memory.

On sorted subsets, replicate PCRs used 200 to 250 ng DNA, or about 30,000 T cell genomes. Generated by immunoSEQ multiplex PCR, the TCRdb table keeps only in-frame clones and is missing some. The data show 2.3 million or so clones, more than 80% seen once. Findings and caveats of the study: Blood was the sole source, and tissue repertoires probably differ.

Sequencing was performed on naive CD4+ T cells from PBMCs. Regarding subset: CD45RA+ positively selected. The origin of this receptor is a man in his late teens or twenties in good health. Some clones in this sample may be carry-over from other donors' samples. J is TRBJ1-2 and V is TRBV5-1, with 9 bases lining up with TRBD1. The CDR3 protein is CASSLGGQGYGYTF. In DNA form, the CDR3 reads TGCGCCAGCAGCTTGGGCGGACAGGGGTATGGCTACACCTTC.